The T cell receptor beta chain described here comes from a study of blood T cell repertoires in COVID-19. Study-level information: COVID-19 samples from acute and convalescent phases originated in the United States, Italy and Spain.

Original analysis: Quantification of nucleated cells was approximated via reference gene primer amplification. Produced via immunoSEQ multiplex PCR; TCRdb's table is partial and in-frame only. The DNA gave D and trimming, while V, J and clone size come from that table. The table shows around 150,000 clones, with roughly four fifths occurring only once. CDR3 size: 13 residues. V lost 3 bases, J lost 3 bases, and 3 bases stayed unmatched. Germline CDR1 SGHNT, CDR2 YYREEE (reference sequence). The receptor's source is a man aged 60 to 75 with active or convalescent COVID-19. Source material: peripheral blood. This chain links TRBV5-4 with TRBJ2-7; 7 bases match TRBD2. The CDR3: CASSSGLYYEQYF. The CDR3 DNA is TGTGCCAGCAGCTCGGGACTATACTACGAGCAGTACTTC.